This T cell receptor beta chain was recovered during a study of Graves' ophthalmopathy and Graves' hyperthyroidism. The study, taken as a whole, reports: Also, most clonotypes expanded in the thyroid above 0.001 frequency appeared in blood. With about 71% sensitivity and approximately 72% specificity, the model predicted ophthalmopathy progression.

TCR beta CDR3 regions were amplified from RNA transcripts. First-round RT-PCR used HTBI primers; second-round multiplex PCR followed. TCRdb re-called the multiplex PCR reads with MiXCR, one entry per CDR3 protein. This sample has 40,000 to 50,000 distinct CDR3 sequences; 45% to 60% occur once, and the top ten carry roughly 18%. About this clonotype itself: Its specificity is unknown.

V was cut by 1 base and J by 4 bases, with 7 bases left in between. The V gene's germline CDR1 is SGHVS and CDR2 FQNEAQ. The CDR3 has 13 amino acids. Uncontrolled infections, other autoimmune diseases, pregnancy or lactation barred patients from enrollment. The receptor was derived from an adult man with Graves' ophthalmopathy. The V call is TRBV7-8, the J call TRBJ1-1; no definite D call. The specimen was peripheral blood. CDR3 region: CASSLESFTEAFF. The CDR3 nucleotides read TGTGCCAGCAGCTTAGAGAGTTTCACTGAAGCTTTCTTT.